This TCR beta chain was sequenced for a study of cytomegalovirus exposure and HLA in healthy donors. Study-level findings and limits: Certain sequence variants were highly shared and formed a cluster, and this cluster was likely a sequencing artifact. TCR beta sequences numbering around 15,000 were associated with HLA alleles at 0.05 false discovery rate in a later analysis. Several of the most significant clusters appeared linked to common viral pathogens, based on a later analysis.

PCR involved 60 Vbeta and 13 Jbeta primers. Original analysis: Later work found 65 million to 85 million unique TCR beta chains, with roughly 11 million shared. Sequencing used immunoSEQ multiplex PCR; TCRdb keeps in-frame clones, though not all of them. V and J calls plus clone size are reproduced from that table; the DNA served to infer D and trimming. The data contain some 200,000 clones, 75% to 90% of them singletons. The table lists this clone with a count of one. What it binds is not known. The CDR3 covers 13 residues. V was trimmed by 0 bases and J by 8 bases, leaving 10 bases between them. CDR1 and CDR2 (germline): SGHTA, FQGTGA.

This chain uses TRBV7-3 with TRBJ1-2, with D perhaps TRBD1 (6 bases). The origin of this receptor is a man aged 40-55 years in good health and CMV-seropositive. Sequencing input: PBMCs. The CDR3 bases are TGTGCCAGCAGCTTAACTGTGGGGGCCGGCTACACCTTC. Protein: CASSLTVGAGYTF.